This TCR beta chain was observed in a study of CD8+ T cells in alopecia areata listed by TCRdb under 2018. Study-wide context: The treated patients, all with moderate-to-severe alopecia areata, were enrolled in an open-label pilot trial of oral tofacitinib given at 5 to 10 mg twice daily. RNA was extracted with the PAXgene miRNA kit for fixed scalp, the miRNeasy kit for PBMCs, and the RNeasy kit for mouse skin. Tofacitinib was given for 6 to 18 months, followed by 6 months of follow-up off drug to assess delayed response and recurrence. Amplification of TCRbeta CDR3 regions was done by immunoSEQ multiplex PCR using 35 Vbeta forward primers and 13 Jbeta reverse primers. High-throughput TCRbeta sequencing was used to examine T cell clonal expansion in alopecia areata in both the C3H/HeJ mouse model and human patients. Scalp tissue and sorted CD4+ and CD8+ peripheral blood T cells from patchy and totalis/universalis alopecia areata patients and from healthy controls were covered by human TCRbeta sequencing. Biopsies were taken from tofacitinib-treated patients at baseline and at 4 and 24 weeks of treatment, and a later scalp biopsy was taken in several of the tofacitinib-treated patients. Scalp clonality was compared among normal scalp (n=4), patchy alopecia areata scalp (n=8), and alopecia totalis/universalis scalp (n=8). Study-wide conclusions, independent of this receptor: Higher clonality and more expanded CD8+ clones were observed in lesional scalp than in normal scalp, particularly in alopecia totalis/universalis, a finding suggestive of antigenic drive. Shared TCR sequences between patients were less evident than in mice, which may be partly attributable to HLA diversity in the patient population. Unlike mouse skin, which is dominated by gammadelta T cells, normal human skin has resident alphabeta T cells that are also sequenced, and this complicates analysis of the scalp TCR repertoire.

Libraries came from the immunoSEQ multiplex PCR assay. RNA was extracted from all samples and reverse transcribed into cDNA, which served as template for TCR sequencing. First-strand cDNA was synthesized with SuperScript III using a 2:1 mix of oligo-dT and random hexamers. A synthetic immune receptor repertoire was used to assess amplification bias, and residual bias was removed computationally. Per the source publication's procedure: Raw reads were preprocessed for error removal, and CDR3 was defined according to IMGT conventions as running from the conserved cysteine to phenylalanine. Clonality was computed by normalizing Shannon entropy by log2 of the number of productive unique TCRs and subtracting the result from 1. CD4 or CD8 identity of scalp clones was inferred by cross-referencing scalp TCRbeta sequences with sorted blood CD4 and CD8 repertoires. In its TCRdb copy, this immuneACCESS table keeps in-frame sequences only and misses some clones. Where compared with another copy, unresolved V genes explain less than half of these, and the others have no known cause. The D gene and trimming were derived from the DNA, and the V and J assignments and clone size from that table. The sample table holds approximately 12,000 clones, of which 60% were seen once. The ten most abundant clones make up roughly 21% of the sample.

Note on this clone: Its recognized antigen is unknown. Base qualities are missing; no much larger clone stands one base away.

Lesional scalp punch biopsies and peripheral blood were collected from alopecia areata patients. Human scalp biopsies went straight into PAXgene tissue containers for immediate fixation. The V end loses 5 bases and the J end loses 2 bases, and a stretch of 9 bases separates them. CDR1 SEHNR and CDR2 FQNEAQ were looked up in the germline V gene (reference sequence). Reading from cysteine to phenylalanine, the CDR3 counts 14 amino acids. Only the CDR3 DNA is retained, 42 bases long and in frame from the first base. The TCR originated in a human donor with alopecia areata. The sequencing sample was made of skin. The chain employs TRBV7-9 and TRBJ2-2, with the D gene not clear enough to name. The nucleotides are TGTGCCAGCAGCCCGAGCAGTAACACCGGGGAGCTGTTTTTT. It is translated as CASSPSSNTGELFF.